Listed below are T cell receptor beta chains from one sample, sequenced in a study of OX40 agonist ivuxolimab in advanced cancers. Generated by immunoSEQ multiplex PCR, the TCRdb table keeps only in-frame clones and is missing some. This table holds 28,000 or so clones, roughly nine tenths found once. Sequenced material: CD4+ or CD8+ T cells sorted from blood, taken in a trial of the OX40 agonist ivuxolimab. The origin of the receptors is an adult with an advanced solid tumor such as melanoma, head and neck, liver or kidney cancer. The CDR3 runs from the conserved cysteine through the conserved F or W. A D gene is named only where the DNA matches it firmly. The size field is filled for only some rows; it gives once, few, many or a size class.

J | size | D | V | CDR3 | DNA
TRBJ2-5 | . | . | TRBV4-1 | CASSQGPSETQYF | TGCGCCAGCAGCCAAGGACCCTCGGAGACCCAGTACTTC
TRBJ2-1 | . | TRBD2 | TRBV29-1 | CSVSIAGYNEQFF | TGCAGCGTTTCTATAGCGGGCTACAATGAGCAGTTCTTC
TRBJ2-1 | . | . | TRBV6-5 | CASNDGPSDEQFF | TGTGCCAGCAACGACGGCCCCTCCGATGAGCAGTTCTTC
TRBJ1-1 | . | . | TRBV2 | CASSDGQGGAEAFF | TGTGCCAGCAGTGATGGGCAGGGTGGTGCTGAAGCTTTCTTT
TRBJ2-7 | . | . | TRBV2 | CASRGIYDYEQYF | TGTGCCAGCAGGGGGATTTATGACTACGAGCAGTACTTC
TRBJ2-3 | . | . | TRBV2 | CASSEAAGPGTDTQYF | TGTGCCAGCAGTGAAGCCGCGGGTCCCGGCACAGATACGCAGTATTTT
TRBJ2-7 | . | TRBD2 | TRBV11-2 | CASRNWTSGTVREQYF | TGTGCCAGCAGGAATTGGACTAGCGGGACCGTTAGAGAGCAGTACTTC
TRBJ1-1 | . | . | TRBV4-1 | CASSQEPRTAMNTEAFF | TGCGCCAGCAGCCAAGAGCCTAGGACAGCTATGAACACTGAAGCTTTCTTT
TRBJ2-7 | . | . | TRBV2 | CASPLQGTYEQYF | TGTGCCAGTCCGTTACAGGGCACCTACGAGCAGTACTTC
TRBJ1-5 | . | . | TRBV27 | CASSPRSSNQPQHF | TGTGCCAGCTCCCCCAGGAGTAGCAATCAGCCCCAGCATTTT
TRBJ2-7 | . | . | TRBV7-2 | CASSLAGLTYEQYF | TGTGCCAGCAGCTTAGCGGGATTGACCTACGAGCAGTACTTC
TRBJ2-3 | . | TRBD2 | TRBV5-5 | CASSLGLAGDTQYF | TGTGCCAGCAGCTTGGGACTAGCGGGAGATACGCAGTATTTT
TRBJ2-3 | . | TRBD2 | TRBV6-4 | CASSDGSGGPSDTQYF | TGTGCCAGCAGTGACGGGTCGGGAGGGCCTTCAGATACGCAGTATTTT
TRBJ2-7 | . | TRBD2 | TRBV2 | CASSHSGAYEQYF | TGTGCCAGCAGCCATAGCGGGGCCTACGAGCAGTACTTC
TRBJ2-3 | . | . | TRBV28 | CASSFTRDTQYF | TGTGCCAGCAGTTTTACTAGGGATACGCAGTATTTT
TRBJ1-1 | . | . | TRBV29-1 | CSVDLGRDAEAFF | TGCAGCGTTGACTTGGGCAGGGATGCTGAAGCTTTCTTT
TRBJ1-6 | . | . | TRBV27 | CASSFDSSGGSPLHF | TGTGCCAGCAGTTTTGACAGTTCCGGTGGATCACCCCTCCACTTT
TRBJ2-7 | . | . | TRBV28 | CASTDSYEQYF | TGTGCCAGCACCGATTCCTACGAGCAGTACTTC
TRBJ2-1 | . | TRBD2 | TRBV28 | CASSLPPRTSPYNEQFF | TGTGCCAGCAGTCTACCACCACGGACTAGCCCGTACAATGAGCAGTTCTTC
TRBJ2-1 | once | TRBD1 | TRBV7-3 | CASSLRPGQGTYNEQFF | TGTGCCAGCAGCTTAAGGCCGGGACAGGGAACCTACAATGAGCAGTTCTTC
TRBJ2-2 | . | TRBD2 | TRBV4-1 | CASSQAGTSGSWANTGELFF | TGCGCCAGCAGCCAAGCCGGGACTAGCGGGAGTTGGGCGAACACCGGGGAGCTGTTTTTT
TRBJ2-1 | . | TRBD1 | TRBV19 | CASSPAGGQGYYNEQFF | TGTGCCAGTAGTCCCGCAGGAGGACAGGGATACTACAATGAGCAGTTCTTC
TRBJ1-1 | . | . | TRBV7-3 | CASSSGQKNTEAFF | TGTGCCAGCAGCTCTGGACAAAAGAACACTGAAGCTTTCTTT
TRBJ2-3 | . | TRBD2 | TRBV6-5 | CASSAGGSADTQYF | TGTGCCAGCAGCGCCGGGGGGTCTGCAGATACGCAGTATTTT
TRBJ2-7 | . | TRBD1 | TRBV5-1 | CASSLGTGLTYEQYF | TGCGCCAGCAGCTTGGGGACAGGGCTAACCTACGAGCAGTACTTC
TRBJ1-2 | . | TRBD1 | TRBV6-5 | CASLGTGERDYGYTF | TGTGCCAGCCTCGGGACAGGGGAGCGAGACTATGGCTACACCTTC
TRBJ2-1 | . | TRBD2 | TRBV30 | CAYHSTSVTPGNEQFF | TGTGCCTACCACTCGACTAGCGTGACCCCTGGAAATGAGCAGTTCTTC
TRBJ2-2 | . | TRBD2 | TRBV4-1 | CASSRNPGLADPSGELFF | TGCGCCAGCAGCCGGAACCCGGGACTAGCGGACCCATCCGGGGAGCTGTTTTTT
TRBJ2-1 | . | . | TRBV28 | CASRELGLNNEQFF | TGTGCCAGCAGGGAACTGGGACTCAACAATGAGCAGTTCTTC
TRBJ2-7 | . | . | TRBV6-1 | CASSEADRVSYEQYF | TGTGCCAGCAGTGAGGCGGACAGAGTCTCCTACGAGCAGTACTTC
TRBJ2-5 | . | . | TRBV15 | CATSRDELVGGQETQYF | TGTGCCACCAGCAGAGATGAATTGGTGGGCGGACAAGAGACCCAGTACTTC